A single sample is the source of the 17 T cell receptor beta chains below, sequenced in a study of a mutant IDH1 vaccine in newly diagnosed glioma. Which antigens these TCRs recognize remains unknown. As for time point: week 23, last vaccination. Vaccinated patients received 300 ug of mutant IDH1 20-mer peptide per dose, with topical imiquimod. Produced via immunoSEQ multiplex PCR; TCRdb's table is partial and in-frame only. The data hold just over 80,000 clones, with roughly 85% observed a single time. The sample in question was PBMCs, obtained from a glioma patient whose treatment included an IDH1 peptide vaccine. These receptors all come from a man aged 25-45 years with glioma. Some clones in this sample may be carry-over from other donors' samples.

The V and J genes are TRBV30 and TRBJ1-6; weak D call: TRBD1 (5 bases). Per germline, CDR1 GTSNPN and CDR2 SVGIG (reference sequence). Trimming left V 1 base short and J 7 bases short, with 11 bases between. The length of the CDR3 is 14 residues. The CDR3 sequence: CAWSATVANSPLHF. The CDR3 nucleotides are TGTGCCTGGAGTGCGACAGTAGCCAATTCACCCCTCCACTTT.

V and J are TRBV7-9 and TRBJ1-6; D not resolved. This CDR3 is built from 15 residues. CDR1 is SEHNR, CDR2 FQNEAQ, per germline (reference sequence). V was clipped by 2 bases and J by 8 bases, with 13 bases between them. This CDR3 reads CASSLQFPGDSPLHF. DNA of the CDR3: TGTGCCAGCAGCTTACAATTTCCCGGTGATTCACCCCTCCACTTT.

The rearrangement joins TRBV9 to TRBJ2-2; 7 bases are a match to TRBD1. CDR1 and CDR2 from the germline V gene are SGDLS and YYNGEE. V shed 3 bases and J 2 bases; nucleotides not matched to a gene: 10. The CDR3 is 17 residues long. The CDR3 DNA reads as TGTGCCAGCAGCGGGGCTCCGGGACAGACAAACACCGGGGAGCTGTTTTTT. Amino acid sequence: CASSGAPGQTNTGELFF.

The rearrangement joins TRBV29-1 to TRBJ2-5, with TRBD1 matching over 7 bases. The CDR3 is 14 amino acids. J gave up 5 bases and V 3 bases, and 9 bases lay outside the gene matches. The germline V gene has CDR1 SQVTM and CDR2 ANQGSEA. The CDR3 protein is CSVDIQGLRETQYF. CDR3 in DNA: TGCAGCGTTGACATACAGGGGCTCCGGGAGACCCAGTACTTC.

The V call is TRBV30, the J call TRBJ1-1, with D perhaps matching TRBD1 (6 bases). Per the germline V gene, CDR1 is GTSNPN and CDR2 is SVGIG (reference sequence). V dropped 2 bases and J dropped 4 bases, with 23 bases sitting between them. The CDR3 extends over 17 amino acids. In DNA form, the CDR3 reads TGTGCCTGGAGTCTTGGGGACATTGGACGGTGGAGCACTGAAGCTTTCTTT. Amino acid sequence: CAWSLGDIGRWSTEAFF.

About this clone itself: Germline and junction disagree at one end, which may indicate a read error. This chain links TRBV19 with TRBJ2-7, with 10 bases lining up with TRBD1. The CDR3 covers 14 residues. Germline CDR1 is LNHDA and CDR2 is SQIVND (reference sequence). The CDR3 reads CAYFRDRGSHEQYF. The CDR3 bases are TGTGCCTATTTCCGGGACAGGGGCTCCCACGAGCAGTACTTC.

V gene TRBV5-1 combines with J gene TRBJ2-5; D is uncertain. Germline loops: CDR1 SGHRS, CDR2 YFSETQ. Trimming left V 6 bases short and J 5 bases short, with 17 bases between. The CDR3 covers 14 residues. The CDR3 coding sequence is TGCGCCAGCAATTTTAATGGGTTTGGCGAGACCCAGTACTTC. Its translation is CASNFNGFGETQYF.

CDR3 DNA sequence: TGTGCCAGCAGCTCGAAGAGGAACACTGAAGCTTTCTTT. Translated: CASSSKRNTEAFF. The J gene is TRBJ1-1, the V gene TRBV11-3; D unresolved. Deletions cut 4 bases from V and 1 base from J, with 7 bases between. Germline values: CDR1 SGHNT, CDR2 YENEEA. The CDR3 totals 13 residues.

The gene calls are TRBV19 and TRBJ2-3; 13 bases line up with TRBD2. In germline, CDR1 is LNHDA, CDR2 SQIVND (reference sequence). The V segment lost 3 bases and the J segment 4 bases; nucleotides outside the gene matches: 7. This CDR3 comprises 17 residues. The CDR3 DNA follows: TGTGCCAGTAGTATGATAATACTAGCGGGGGGGGCAGATACGCAGTATTTT. Translation gives CASSMIILAGGADTQYF. Together with reference TRBV19 and TRBJ2-3, the CDR3 gives the full variable domain: DGGITQSPKYLFRKEGQNVTLSCEQNLNHDAMYWYRQDPGQGLRLIYYSQIVNDFQKGDIAEGYSVSREKKESFPLTVTSAQKNPTAFYLCASSMIILAGGADTQYFGPGTRLTVL.

The chain has TRBV5-1 and TRBJ2-2; 9 bases map to TRBD1. V trimming: 6 bases; J trimming: 7 bases; junction bases outside the gene matches: 7. Germline CDR1 and CDR2: SGHRS and YFSETQ. CDR3 length equals 14 residues. CDR3 protein: CASNGGQGGGELFF. CDR3 nucleotides: TGCGCCAGCAACGGGGGACAGGGAGGCGGGGAGCTGTTTTTT.

The V and J genes are TRBV4-1 and TRBJ1-3; D unresolved. Germline V lookup: CDR1 MGHRA, CDR2 YSYEKL. V lost 2 bases to trimming and J lost 0 bases, with 14 bases between them. CDR3 length: 17 amino acids. Written as DNA, the CDR3 is TGCGCCAGCAGCCAAACAACGACCGCTGGCTCTGGAAACACCATATATTTT. Protein sequence: CASSQTTTAGSGNTIYF.

The J gene is TRBJ2-5, the V gene TRBV30, with D possibly matching TRBD1 (6 bases). This CDR3 is built from 14 residues. Germline CDR1 is GTSNPN and CDR2 is SVGIG (reference sequence). V lost 3 bases to trimming and J lost 4 bases, with 15 bases between them. Here the CDR3 DNA reads TGTGCCTGGAGCAGGGGCGCGTCAGGAGAGACCCAGTACTTC. The encoded protein is CAWSRGASGETQYF.

CDR3 amino acids: CAISESGTGINYGYTF. CDR3 coding DNA: TGTGCCATCAGTGAGTCCGGGACAGGGATTAACTATGGCTACACCTTC. The V and J genes are TRBV10-3 and TRBJ1-2, with 9 nucleotides matching TRBD1. In germline, CDR1 is ENHRY, CDR2 SYGVKD. The CDR3 covers 16 residues. J gave up 1 base and V 0 bases, and 3 bases lay outside the gene matches.

This clone came up a few times. The V and J genes are TRBV19 and TRBJ2-7; TRBD2 is a possible D gene (6 bases). V gave up 0 bases and J gave up 6 bases, with 15 bases separating them. Germline-derived CDR1 and CDR2 are LNHDA and SQIVND (reference sequence). CDR3 length: 15 residues. CDR3 DNA: TGTGCCAGTAGTATAGATCGCGAAGGGAGGATCGAGCAGTACTTC. Its translation is CASSIDREGRIEQYF.

This clone was picked up one time. V is TRBV19 and J is TRBJ1-2; possibly TRBD1 for D (6 bases). Between the trimmed V and J ends, which lost 5 bases and 4 bases, there was a span of 11 bases. The V gene's germline CDR1 is LNHDA and CDR2 SQIVND (reference sequence). The CDR3 totals 13 residues. The CDR3 DNA sequence: TGTGCCAGTAGTTACAGGGCCTCCTATGGCTACACCTTC. It yields the protein CASSYRASYGYTF.

The rearrangement links TRBV7-6 to TRBJ1-2, with D maybe TRBD1 (5 bases). V lost 4 bases and J 11 bases, leaving 14 bases between the germline ends. The length of the CDR3 is 12 residues. The germline V gene has CDR1 SGHVS and CDR2 FNYEAQ. CDR3 bases: TGTGCCAGCAGCTCCGCGGGGGGACTGTACACCTTC. This translates into CASSSAGGLYTF.

This clone was observed a single time. The chain links TRBV5-1 to TRBJ2-1, with unresolved D. The length of the CDR3 is 13 residues. Germline CDR1 reads SGHRS; CDR2 reads YFSETQ. V was trimmed by 0 bases and J by 5 bases, leaving 6 bases between them. The DNA of the CDR3 is TGCGCCAGCAGCTTGGCCCAGAACAATGAGCAGTTCTTC. The encoded protein is CASSLAQNNEQFF.